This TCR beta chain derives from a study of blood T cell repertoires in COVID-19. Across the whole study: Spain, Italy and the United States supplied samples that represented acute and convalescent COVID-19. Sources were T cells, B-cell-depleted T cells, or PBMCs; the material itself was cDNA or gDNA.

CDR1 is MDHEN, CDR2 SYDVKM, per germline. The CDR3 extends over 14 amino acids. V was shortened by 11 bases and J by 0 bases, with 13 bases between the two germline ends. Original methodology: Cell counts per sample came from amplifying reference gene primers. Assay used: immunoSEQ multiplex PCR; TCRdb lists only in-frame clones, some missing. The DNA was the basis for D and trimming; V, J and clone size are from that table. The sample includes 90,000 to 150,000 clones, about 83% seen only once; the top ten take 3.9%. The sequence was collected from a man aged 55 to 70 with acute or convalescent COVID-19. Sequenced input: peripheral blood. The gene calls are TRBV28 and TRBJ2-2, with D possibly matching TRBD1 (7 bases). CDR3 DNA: TGTGCCCCGGAGGGGGCTACGAACACCGGGGAGCTGTTTTTT. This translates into CAPEGATNTGELFF.